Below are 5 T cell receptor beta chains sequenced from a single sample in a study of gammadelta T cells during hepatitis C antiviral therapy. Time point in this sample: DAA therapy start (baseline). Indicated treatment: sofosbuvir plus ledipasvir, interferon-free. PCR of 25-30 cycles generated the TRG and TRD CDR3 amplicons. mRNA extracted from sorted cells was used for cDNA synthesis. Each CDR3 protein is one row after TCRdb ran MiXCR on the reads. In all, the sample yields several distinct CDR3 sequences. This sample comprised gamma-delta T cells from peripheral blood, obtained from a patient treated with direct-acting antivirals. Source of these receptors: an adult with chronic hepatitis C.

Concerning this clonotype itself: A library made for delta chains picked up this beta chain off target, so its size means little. Here the CDR3 DNA reads TGCAGTGCTAGGCCGGGACAAGAGACCCAGTACTTC. Translation gives CSARPGQETQYF. V gene TRBV20-1 combines with J gene TRBJ2-5, with D possibly TRBD2 on 5 matching bases. Germline V gene lookup returns CDR1 DFQATT and CDR2 SNEGSKA (reference sequence). The CDR3 is made up of 12 amino acids. Trimming shortened V by 3 bases and J by 2 bases, and 7 bases separated the two germline ends.

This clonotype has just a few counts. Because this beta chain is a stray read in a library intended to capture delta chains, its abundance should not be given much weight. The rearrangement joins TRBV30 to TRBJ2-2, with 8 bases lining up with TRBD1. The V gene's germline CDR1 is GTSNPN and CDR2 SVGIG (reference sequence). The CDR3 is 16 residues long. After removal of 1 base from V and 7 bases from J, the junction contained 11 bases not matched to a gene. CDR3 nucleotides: TGTGCCTGGAGTGCCGCCGGGACAGGTGATTTCGGGGAGCTGTTTTTT. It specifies CAWSAAGTGDFGELFF.

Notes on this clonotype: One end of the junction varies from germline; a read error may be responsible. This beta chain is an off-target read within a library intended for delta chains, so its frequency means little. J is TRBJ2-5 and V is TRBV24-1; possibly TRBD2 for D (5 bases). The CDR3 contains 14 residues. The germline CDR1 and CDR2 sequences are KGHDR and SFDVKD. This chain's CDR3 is CATGSRWSGETQHF. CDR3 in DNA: TGTGCCACCGGGTCCCGGTGGAGCGGTGAGACCCAGCACTTC.

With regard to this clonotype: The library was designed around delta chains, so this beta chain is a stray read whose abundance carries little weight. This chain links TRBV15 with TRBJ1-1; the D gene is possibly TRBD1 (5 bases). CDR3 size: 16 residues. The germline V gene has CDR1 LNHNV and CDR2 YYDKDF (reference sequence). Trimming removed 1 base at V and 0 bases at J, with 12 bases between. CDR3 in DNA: TGTGCCACCAGCAGAGGTAGGGGCGGACTGAACACTGAAGCTTTCTTT. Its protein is CATSRGRGGLNTEAFF.

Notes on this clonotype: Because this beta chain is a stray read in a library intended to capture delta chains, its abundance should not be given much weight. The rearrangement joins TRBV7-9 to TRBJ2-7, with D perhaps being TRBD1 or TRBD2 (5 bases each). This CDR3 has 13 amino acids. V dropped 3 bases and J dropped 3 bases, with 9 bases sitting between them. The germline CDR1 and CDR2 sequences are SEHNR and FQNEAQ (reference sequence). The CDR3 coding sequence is TGTGCCAGCAGCTTGGGGACCGTCTACGAGCAGTACTTC. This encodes CASSLGTVYEQYF.